This TCR beta chain emerged from a study of cytomegalovirus exposure and HLA in healthy donors (dated by TCRdb to about 2017). With regard to the full study: A later analysis indicated that the 90 to 150 validation repertoires were generated on the platform also employed for the roughly 730 repertoires of the first cohort. The study aimed to test whether signatures of past pathogen exposure could be identified by cataloging public T cell receptors. A separate validation cohort of 90 to 150 different subjects was used in addition to the roughly 670-subject first cohort. The study combined high-throughput TCR immunosequencing, statistical association of individual TCRs with disease status, and machine learning to predict cytomegalovirus infection status.

From the cysteine through the phenylalanine, the CDR3 covers 14 amino acids. The entry retains the CDR3 DNA only, 42 bases that are in frame from base 1. Relative to germline, V is 0 bases shorter and J is 0 bases shorter, with 7 bases between their ends. CDR1 and CDR2 are read off the germline V gene (reference sequence) as SGHKS and YYEKEE. The library came from the immunoSEQ multiplex PCR assay. Turning to the authors' computational methods: A statistical classification framework was built to diagnose cytomegalovirus status from the catalog of TCR beta chain sequences. The source is immuneACCESS, and TCRdb retained only in-frame sequences with V and J called. Part of the clones is not carried over; for the studies checked, unresolved V genes explain less than half of this, and the remainder is unexplained. The V and J calls and clone size come from that table; D and trimming were worked out from the DNA. This sample has fewer than 100,000 clones in its table, and roughly 90% of those were observed once. Of the sample, 2% to 2.5% falls within the top ten clones.

The donors were included in the validation cohort of approximately 120 subjects, a group kept apart from the approximately 690-subject first cohort. Paper-wide results and their limitations: In the study, about 150 TCR beta chains were listed as associated with cytomegalovirus. In vitro tests confirmed that a few of the cytomegalovirus-associated TCR beta chains recognize cytomegalovirus antigens. The classifier was reported to diagnose cytomegalovirus status with high specificity and sensitivity in both the original and validation cohorts. While some public TCRs were present in many individuals, most TCR sequences turned up only very rarely across donors. The authors suggested that the approach could potentially be generalized to other disease states and immunological phenotypes. A later analysis found that TCRs clustered in the first cohort also tended to co-occur in the 120 or so validation repertoires, with approximately 93% of cluster scores above 0. The validation cohort had no HLA typing available for a later analysis, so co-occurrence within that cohort was assessed over all 120 or so repertoires.

A note on this clone: What antigen it recognizes has not been identified. Qualities for individual bases were not recorded, and no much larger clone is one base off.

The V and J genes are TRBV5-5 and TRBJ2-7; the D segment cannot be called with confidence. The source of this sequence is a man aged 25 to 45 in good health and CMV-seronegative. The sequencing sample was made of PBMCs. The nucleotide sequence is given as TGTGCCAGCAGCTTGGAACAGAACTCCTACGAGCAGTACTTC. Translated, this is CASSLEQNSYEQYF.